This T cell receptor (beta chain) was sequenced in a study of cytomegalovirus exposure and HLA in healthy donors. The PCR made use of 60 Vbeta and 13 Jbeta primers. Sequencing used immunoSEQ multiplex PCR; TCRdb keeps in-frame clones, though not all of them. The listing records 70,000 or so clones. This CDR3 has 17 amino acids. This receptor was identified in a man in his forties or fifties in good health and CMV-seronegative. Sequenced material: PBMCs. The rearrangement links TRBV21-1 to TRBJ2-7; the table's D call of TRBD1 was not tested on the DNA. TRBV21-1 is flagged as a pseudogene. CDR3 in DNA: TGTGCCAGCAGCAAACCTCCCTTAACAGGGGGTTTCTACGAGCAGTACTTC. Translated: CASSKPPLTGGFYEQYF.